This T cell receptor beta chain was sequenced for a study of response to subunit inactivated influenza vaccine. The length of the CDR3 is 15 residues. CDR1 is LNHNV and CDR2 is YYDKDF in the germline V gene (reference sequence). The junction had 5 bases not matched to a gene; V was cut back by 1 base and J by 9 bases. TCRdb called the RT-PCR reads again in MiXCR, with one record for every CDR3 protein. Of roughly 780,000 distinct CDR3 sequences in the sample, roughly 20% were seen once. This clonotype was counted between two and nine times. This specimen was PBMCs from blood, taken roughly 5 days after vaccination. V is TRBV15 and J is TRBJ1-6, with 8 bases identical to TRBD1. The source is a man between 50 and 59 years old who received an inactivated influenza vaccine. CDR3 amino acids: CATSRVDRVLSPLHF. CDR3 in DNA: TGTGCCACCAGCAGAGTGGACAGGGTTCTTTCACCCCTCCACTTT.